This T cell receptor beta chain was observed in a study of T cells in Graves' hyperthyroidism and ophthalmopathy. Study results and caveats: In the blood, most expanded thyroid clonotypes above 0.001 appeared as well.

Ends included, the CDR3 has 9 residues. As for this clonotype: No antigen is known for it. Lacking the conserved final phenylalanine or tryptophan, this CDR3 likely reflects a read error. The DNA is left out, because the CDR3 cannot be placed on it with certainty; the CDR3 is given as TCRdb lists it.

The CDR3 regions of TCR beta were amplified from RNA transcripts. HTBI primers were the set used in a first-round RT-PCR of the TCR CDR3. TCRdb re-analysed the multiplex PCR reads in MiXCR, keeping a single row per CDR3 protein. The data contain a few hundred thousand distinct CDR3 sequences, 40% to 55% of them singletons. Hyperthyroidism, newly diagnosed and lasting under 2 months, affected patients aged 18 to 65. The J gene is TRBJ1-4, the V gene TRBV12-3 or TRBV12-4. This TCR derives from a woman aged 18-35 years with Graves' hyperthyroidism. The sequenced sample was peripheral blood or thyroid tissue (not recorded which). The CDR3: CASSLVLAE.